The 25 T cell receptor beta chains listed next were all sequenced from one sample in a study of T-cell memory formation after mild COVID-19. TCRdb used MiXCR to reprocess the 5' RACE reads, holding one entry per CDR3 protein. Here the sample spans about 560,000 distinct CDR3 sequences, around 15% being singletons. The sample was PBMCs or a T cell subset sorted from them (not recorded which). These receptors were taken from an adult woman who had mild COVID-19 (a few samples of this study predate the infection). Cell type and time point are not known.

The genes are TRBV14 and TRBJ2-1; tentatively, D is TRBD2 (6 bases). Trimming shortened V by 5 bases and J by 8 bases, and 22 bases separated the two germline ends. The germline V gene has CDR1 SGHDN and CDR2 FVKESK. The CDR3 is 16 residues long. CDR3 DNA sequence: TGTGCCAGCAGCTTGAAGGGGAGGTTATACATCGATGAGCAGTTCTTC. It specifies CASSLKGRLYIDEQFF.

CDR3 protein: CASSRLSGVKETQYF. In DNA form, the CDR3 reads TGTGCCAGCAGCCGGCTTAGCGGGGTGAAAGAGACCCAGTACTTC. V usage is TRBV11-2 and J usage is TRBJ2-5; 8 bases are shared with TRBD2. CDR1 SGHAT and CDR2 FQNNGV come from the germline V gene. CDR3 size: 15 residues. Trimming took 5 bases from V and 3 from J; bases not matched to a gene: 8.

This chain uses TRBV12-3 or TRBV12-4 with TRBJ1-1; a possible D gene is TRBD1 (6 bases). This CDR3 contains 15 residues. Trimming pared 7 bases from V and 4 bases from J, leaving 19 bases between. CDR3 DNA: TGTGCCAGCACCCTTTCCGGACTCAGGGGCACTGAAGCTTTCTTT. Its translation is CASTLSGLRGTEAFF.

This clonotype was observed a handful of times. CDR3 sequence reads: CSVDFGGRVTGELFF. CDR3 in DNA: TGCAGCGTTGATTTTGGCGGGAGGGTCACCGGGGAGCTGTTTTTT. V usage is TRBV29-1 and J usage is TRBJ2-2, with 9 nucleotides matching TRBD2. The J segment lost 4 bases and the V segment lost 3 bases, leaving 6 bases of the junction unmatched. The CDR3 length is 15 residues. CDR1 is SQVTM and CDR2 is ANQGSEA in the germline V gene.

This sequence joins TRBV5-1 and TRBJ2-5, with unresolved D. The CDR3 sequence is 15 residues long. Germline lookup yields CDR1 SGHRS and CDR2 YFSETQ. The germline V and J ends were trimmed by 1 base and 1 base, with 11 bases remaining between them. CDR3 coding DNA: TGCGCCAGCAGCTTGATGTTGGGTGGCCAAGAGACCCAGTACTTC. This encodes CASSLMLGGQETQYF.

This clonotype was seen a few times. The chain couples TRBV19 to TRBJ2-7, with 7 nucleotides matching TRBD2. This CDR3 is built from 13 residues. V trimming: 7 bases; J trimming: 5 bases; junction bases outside the gene matches: 8. Germline V lookup: CDR1 LNHDA, CDR2 SQIVND (reference sequence). Here the CDR3 DNA reads TGTGCCAGTAACCCCGCGGGGGTCCACGAGCAGTACTTC. Amino acid sequence: CASNPAGVHEQYF.

The rearrangement uses TRBV9 and TRBJ2-3; 10 bases line up with TRBD2. J was trimmed by 3 bases and V by 7 bases; bases with no gene match: 8. The germline gives CDR1 SGDLS, CDR2 YYNGEE. The CDR3 runs 15 residues. CDR3: CASGPASGGTDTQYF. The CDR3 region has the DNA TGTGCCAGCGGTCCGGCTAGCGGGGGAACAGATACGCAGTATTTT.

The chain is built from TRBV27 and TRBJ2-2; 7 bases map to TRBD1. The CDR3 is 18 amino acids. Trimming took 2 bases from V and 0 from J; bases not matched to a gene: 9. Looked up from germline, CDR1 is MNHEY and CDR2 is SMNVEV (reference sequence). In DNA, the CDR3 is TGTGCCAGCAGTTTACTCCCTGGACAGGCCACGAACACCGGGGAGCTGTTTTTT. Translated: CASSLLPGQATNTGELFF.

This clonotype was observed a few times. The chain employs TRBV5-1 and TRBJ2-7; 7 bases are a match to TRBD2. In germline, CDR1 is SGHRS, CDR2 YFSETQ. The junction had 17 bases not matched to a gene; V was cut back by 7 bases and J by 7 bases. This CDR3 has 15 residues. The CDR3 loop is CASYELSGKGGEQYF. CDR3 coding DNA: TGCGCCAGCTACGAACTGAGCGGGAAAGGTGGGGAGCAGTACTTC.

The J gene is TRBJ2-7, the V gene TRBV28; D possibly matches TRBD1 or TRBD2 (5 bases each). CDR1 MDHEN and CDR2 SYDVKM come from the germline V gene. V was shortened by 6 bases and J by 3 bases, with 18 bases between the two germline ends. The CDR3 covers 15 residues. CDR3 nucleotide sequence: TGTGCCAGCAGACCCCCTGGGGGAAAGGGCTACGAGCAGTACTTC. This sequence encodes CASRPPGGKGYEQYF.

The chain carries TRBV7-3 and TRBJ2-1, with a weak D call TRBD2 (6 bases). The germline V and J ends were trimmed by 5 bases and 3 bases, with 14 bases remaining between them. Germline values: CDR1 SGHTA, CDR2 FQGTGA. The CDR3 covers 15 residues. CDR3 region: CASSQSGDRYNEQFF. The CDR3 DNA is TGTGCCAGCAGCCAATCGGGAGACCGCTACAATGAGCAGTTCTTC.

About this clonotype itself: Sequence at one end of the junction differs from germline and may be a read error. The genes are TRBV3-1 and TRBJ2-3, with D tentatively TRBD1 or TRBD2 (5 bases each). The germline V gene encodes CDR1 LGHDT and CDR2 YNNKEL (reference sequence). The length of the CDR3 is 12 residues. CDR3 coding DNA: TGTGCCATCAGCCAAGGGGTGGGACGCCTTAGTTTT. As protein: CAISQGVGRLSF.

This clonotype has just a few counts. The chain has TRBV14 and TRBJ2-7, with 9 bases aligning to TRBD1. The trim removed 4 bases at V and 3 bases at J, leaving 7 bases unmatched. Germline values: CDR1 SGHDN, CDR2 FVKESK. CDR3 size: 15 residues. The CDR3 here is CASSRMGQGGYEQYF. The CDR3 DNA follows: TGTGCCAGCAGCCGAATGGGACAGGGAGGCTACGAGCAGTACTTC.

This clonotype was detected ten times or more. V is TRBV29-1 and J is TRBJ1-1; 9 nucleotides match TRBD1. V gave up 4 bases and J gave up 0 bases; unmatched junction bases: 0. Per germline, CDR1 SQVTM and CDR2 ANQGSEA. The CDR3 loop spans 13 amino acids. The CDR3 loop is CSVGDRVNTEAFF. CDR3 nucleotide sequence: TGCAGCGTTGGGGACAGGGTGAACACTGAAGCTTTCTTT.

This clonotype was recorded many times. Mismatch with germline at one junction end may stem from a read error. The V gene is TRBV11-2, the J gene TRBJ1-1; 7 positions match TRBD1. This CDR3 has 14 residues. CDR1 SGHAT and CDR2 FQNNGV come from the germline V gene. The CDR3, as DNA: TGTGCCAGCAGCCTAGACAGGGCGGGGACTGAAGCTTTCTTT. Translated, it gives CASSLDRAGTEAFF. The whole variable domain, filled in from reference TRBV11-2 and TRBJ1-1, reads EAGVAQSPRYKIIEKRQSVAFWCNPISGHATLYWYQQILGQGPKLLIQFQNNGVVDDSQLPKDRFSAERLKGVDSTLKIQPAKLEDSAVYLCASSLDRAGTEAFFGQGTRLTVV.

In nucleotides, the CDR3 is TGCAGTGCTACAGGACTAGCGGGAGGGTTCCTCTCCTACAATGAGCAGTTCTTC. Translating gives CSATGLAGGFLSYNEQFF. The V and J genes are TRBV20-1 and TRBJ2-1; 15 nucleotides agree with TRBD2. The CDR3 is made up of 18 amino acids. Germline V gene data show CDR1 as DFQATT and CDR2 as SNEGSKA (reference sequence). V gave up 4 bases and J gave up 0 bases; unmatched junction bases: 7.

The chain joins TRBV7-9 to TRBJ2-1; the match to TRBD2 covers 15 bases. The CDR3 has 19 residues. In germline, CDR1 is SEHNR, CDR2 FQNEAQ (reference sequence). V shed 5 bases and J 7 bases; nucleotides not matched to a gene: 15. The CDR3 sequence: CASSPRTSGRAFIKNEQFF. The CDR3, as DNA: TGTGCCAGCAGCCCCAGGACTAGCGGGAGGGCCTTTATAAAGAATGAGCAGTTCTTC.

The chain recombines TRBV7-9 with TRBJ2-1; D uncertain. Trimming took 2 bases from V and 5 from J, leaving 7 bases between them. Germline V gives CDR1 SEHNR, CDR2 FQNEAQ (reference sequence). The CDR3 consists of 13 residues. The CDR3 here is CASSLWRDNEQFF. For the CDR3, the DNA is TGTGCCAGCAGCTTATGGAGAGACAATGAGCAGTTCTTC. Full variable domain (missing parts from reference TRBV7-9 and TRBJ2-1): DTGVSQNPRHKITKRGQNVTFRCDPISEHNRLYWYRQTLGQGPEFLTYFQNEAQLEKSRLLSDRFSAERPKGSFSTLEIQRTEQGDSAMYLCASSLWRDNEQFFGPGTRLTVL.

The rearrangement links TRBV9 to TRBJ2-2; possibly TRBD2 for D (5 bases). This CDR3 comprises 17 residues. V lost 3 bases to trimming and J lost 5 bases, with 20 bases between them. The V gene's germline CDR1 is SGDLS and CDR2 YYNGEE. CDR3 DNA sequence: TGTGCCAGCAGCGCCCGGGGAGACACCCTGGGGACCGGGGAGCTGTTTTTT. Translating it yields CASSARGDTLGTGELFF.

This clonotype showed up just a few times. V gene TRBV18 combines with J gene TRBJ1-1, with 7 bases lining up with TRBD1. CDR1 is KGHSH, CDR2 LQKENI, per germline. Trimming cost V 6 bases and J 8 bases; bases outside gene matches: 12. This CDR3 has 14 residues. CDR3 DNA: TGTGCCAGCTCCCTCCTCGGACAGGCCTGGGAAGCTTTCTTT. It yields the protein CASSLLGQAWEAFF.

The chain joins TRBV12-3 or TRBV12-4 to TRBJ2-1; the D call may be TRBD1 or TRBD2 (6 bases each). V lost 7 bases and J 7 bases, leaving 17 bases between the germline ends. The CDR3 is 14 amino acids. This CDR3 reads CASTGGGGRNEQFF. In DNA form, the CDR3 reads TGTGCCAGCACCGGAGGGGGTGGGAGGAATGAGCAGTTCTTC.

To note about this clonotype: An end of the junction differs from the germline gene, which may be a read error. This sequence joins TRBV13 and TRBJ2-1; D might be TRBD1 (6 bases). The CDR3 is 12 residues long. Per germline, CDR1 PRHDT and CDR2 FYEKMQ (reference sequence). CDR3 coding DNA: TGTGCCAGCGCGGGCCGAGGGACATCCCTGGTCTTC. Translation: CASAGRGTSLVF.

This sequence joins TRBV12-3 or TRBV12-4 and TRBJ2-5; TRBD1 matches 8 bases. The CDR3 is 15 amino acids. The V and J ends lost 6 bases and 5 bases, in that order; junction bases with no gene match: 11. For the CDR3, the DNA is TGTGCCAGCAGGGCTGGACAGGGAGTAGCTGAGACCCAGTACTTC. This codes for CASRAGQGVAETQYF.

This clonotype occurred a few times. The chain has TRBV7-2 and TRBJ2-1; D is undetermined. Germline CDR1 and CDR2: SGHTA and FQGNSA. This CDR3 is 15 amino acids long. V gave up 1 base and J gave up 2 bases, with 9 bases separating them. The CDR3 DNA follows: TGTGCCAGCAGCTTAGAAAGGTCAACCTACAATGAGCAGTTCTTC. Its protein is CASSLERSTYNEQFF.

This clonotype was picked up a small number of times. The rearrangement links TRBV30 to TRBJ2-1; 11 nucleotides agree with TRBD1. This CDR3 comprises 13 residues. Germline CDR1 GTSNPN, CDR2 SVGIG (reference sequence). Trimming removed 2 bases from V and 8 bases from J; junction bases left unmatched: 2. DNA of the CDR3: TGTGCCTGGAGTAGGGGACAGGGGGATGAGCAGTTCTTC. It codes for CAWSRGQGDEQFF.